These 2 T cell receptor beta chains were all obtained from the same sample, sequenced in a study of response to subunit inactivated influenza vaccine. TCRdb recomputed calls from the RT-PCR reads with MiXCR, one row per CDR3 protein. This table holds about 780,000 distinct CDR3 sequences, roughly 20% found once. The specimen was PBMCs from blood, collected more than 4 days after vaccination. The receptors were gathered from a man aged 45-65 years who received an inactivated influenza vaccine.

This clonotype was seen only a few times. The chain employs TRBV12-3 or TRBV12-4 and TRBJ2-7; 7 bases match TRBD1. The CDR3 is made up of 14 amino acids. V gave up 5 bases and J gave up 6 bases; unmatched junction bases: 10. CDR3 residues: CASSRTGRGLEQYF. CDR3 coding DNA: TGTGCCAGCAGTAGGACAGGAAGGGGTCTCGAGCAGTACTTC.

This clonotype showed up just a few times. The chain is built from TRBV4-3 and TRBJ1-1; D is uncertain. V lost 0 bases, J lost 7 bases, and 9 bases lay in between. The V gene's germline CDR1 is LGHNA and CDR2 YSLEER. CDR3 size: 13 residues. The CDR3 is CASSQDAGYEAFF. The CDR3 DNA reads TGCGCCAGCAGCCAAGATGCGGGGTATGAAGCTTTCTTT.